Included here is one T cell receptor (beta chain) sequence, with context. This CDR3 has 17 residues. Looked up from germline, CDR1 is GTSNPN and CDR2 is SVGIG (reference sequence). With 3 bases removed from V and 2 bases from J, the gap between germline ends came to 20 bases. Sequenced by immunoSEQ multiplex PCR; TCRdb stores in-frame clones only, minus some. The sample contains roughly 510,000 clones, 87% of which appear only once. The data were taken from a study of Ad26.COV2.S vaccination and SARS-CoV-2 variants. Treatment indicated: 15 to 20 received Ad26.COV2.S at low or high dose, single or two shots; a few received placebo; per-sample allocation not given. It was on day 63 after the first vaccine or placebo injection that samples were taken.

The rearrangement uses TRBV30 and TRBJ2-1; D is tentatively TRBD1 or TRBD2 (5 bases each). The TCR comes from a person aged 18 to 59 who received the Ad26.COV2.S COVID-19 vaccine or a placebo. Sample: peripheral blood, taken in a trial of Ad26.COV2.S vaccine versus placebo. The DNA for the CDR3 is TGTGCCTGGAGCGAGGGGTCTGTAGTCCTTACCTACAATGAGCAGTTCTTC. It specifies CAWSEGSVVLTYNEQFF.